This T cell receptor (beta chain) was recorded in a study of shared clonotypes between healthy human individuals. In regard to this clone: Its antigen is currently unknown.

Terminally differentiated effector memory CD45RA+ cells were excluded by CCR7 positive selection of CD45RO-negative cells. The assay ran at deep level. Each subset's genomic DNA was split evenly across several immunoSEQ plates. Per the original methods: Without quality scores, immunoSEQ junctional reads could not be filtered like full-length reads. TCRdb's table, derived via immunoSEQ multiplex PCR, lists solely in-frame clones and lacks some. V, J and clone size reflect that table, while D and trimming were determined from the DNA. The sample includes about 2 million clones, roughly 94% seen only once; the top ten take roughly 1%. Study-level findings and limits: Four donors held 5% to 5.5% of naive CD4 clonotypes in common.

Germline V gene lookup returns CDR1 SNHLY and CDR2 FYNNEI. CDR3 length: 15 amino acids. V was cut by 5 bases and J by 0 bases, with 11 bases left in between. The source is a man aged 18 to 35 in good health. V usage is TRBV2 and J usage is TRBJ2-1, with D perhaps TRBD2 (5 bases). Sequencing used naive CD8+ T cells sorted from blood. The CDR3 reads CASSRSAGSYNEQFF. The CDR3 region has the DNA TGTGCCAGCAGTCGGTCTGCGGGCTCCTACAATGAGCAGTTCTTC.